These T cell receptor beta chains were read from a single sample in a study of blood T cell repertoires in COVID-19. TCRdb's table, derived via immunoSEQ multiplex PCR, lists solely in-frame clones and lacks some. The data hold a few hundred thousand clones, with about 90% observed a single time. Sequencing used PBMCs or T cells enriched from blood (not recorded which). The receptors were gathered from a woman aged 25 to 39 who had recovered from COVID-19. Each CDR3 is given with its conserved first and last residue. A D gene is named only where the DNA matches it firmly. Part of the rows lack a size; the others show once, few, many or a class for expanded clones.

>.|once|TRBV28|TRBJ1-6
CASRTGLPNSPLHF
TGTGCCAGCAGAACAGGACTACCTAATTCACCCCTCCACTTT
>TRBD1|few|TRBV19|TRBJ1-5
CASSISPDRVPQPQHF
TGTGCCAGTAGTATATCCCCCGACAGGGTACCTCAGCCCCAGCATTTT
>TRBD1|.|TRBV30|TRBJ2-7
CAWSGGTGTYEQYF
TGTGCCTGGAGTGGGGGGACAGGAACCTACGAGCAGTACTTC
>TRBD1|.|TRBV12-3/TRBV12-4|TRBJ1-1
CASRDRGNEAFF
TGTGCCAGCAGGGACAGGGGGAATGAAGCTTTCTTT
>TRBD2|.|TRBV11-2|TRBJ2-5
CASSLVGSGGWETQYF
TGTGCCAGCAGCTTAGTCGGTAGCGGGGGCTGGGAGACCCAGTACTTC
>.|.|TRBV3-1/TRBV3-2|TRBJ1-1
CASSQDLVVPEAFF
TGTGCCAGCAGCCAAGATCTAGTGGTACCCGAAGCTTTCTTT
>.|.|TRBV29-1|TRBJ1-2
CSVADVNYGYTF
TGCAGCGTTGCAGACGTTAACTATGGCTACACCTTC
>.|.|TRBV12-3/TRBV12-4|TRBJ1-2
CASNHGGGDGYTF
TGTGCCAGCAACCACGGGGGGGGCGACGGCTACACCTTC
>TRBD2|.|TRBV7-2|TRBJ2-1
CASSLRIAGAPVYNEQFF
TGTGCCAGCAGCCTACGGATAGCGGGGGCCCCCGTGTACAATGAGCAGTTCTTC
>.|few|TRBV14|TRBJ1-6
CASSQRPDRHNSPLHF
TGTGCCAGCAGCCAAAGGCCTGACAGACATAATTCACCCCTCCACTTT
>.|.|TRBV5-1|TRBJ1-3
CASSLQGLGRGNTIYF
TGCGCCAGCAGCCTACAAGGGCTGGGGCGCGGAAACACCATATATTTT
>TRBD1|once|TRBV24-1|TRBJ2-3
CATSDPGQGPDTQYF
TGTGCCACCAGTGACCCGGGACAGGGCCCAGATACGCAGTATTTT
>TRBD1|.|TRBV5-1|TRBJ1-2
CASSLDRGPNYGYTF
TGCGCCAGCAGCTTGGACAGGGGCCCAAACTATGGCTACACCTTC
>TRBD1|.|TRBV10-3|TRBJ1-1
CAISADRDTEAFF
TGTGCCATCAGTGCGGACAGGGACACTGAAGCTTTCTTT
>.|.|TRBV4-2|TRBJ1-5
CASSHSAGKMIGGNQPQHF
TGTGCCAGCAGCCATTCTGCGGGGAAGATGATCGGTGGCAATCAGCCCCAGCATTTT
>.|.|TRBV5-1|TRBJ1-3
CASSLAGSSGNTIYF
TGCGCCAGCAGCCTCGCAGGAAGCTCTGGAAACACCATATATTTT
>.|.|TRBV28|TRBJ1-2
CASSLEGNYGYTF
TGTGCCAGCAGTTTAGAGGGAAACTATGGCTACACCTTC
>.|.|TRBV18|TRBJ2-7
CASSPDRGGEQYF
TGTGCCAGCTCACCGGACAGAGGGGGCGAGCAGTACTTC
>.|.|TRBV28|TRBJ2-7
CASSPGRGARGGEQYF
TGTGCCAGCAGCCCCGGCCGGGGGGCGAGAGGGGGCGAGCAGTACTTC
>.|.|TRBV7-9|TRBJ2-2
CASSFTNTGELFF
TGTGCCAGCAGCTTCACGAACACCGGGGAGCTGTTTTTT
>.|.|TRBV12-3/TRBV12-4|TRBJ1-5
CASSSTGNQPQHF
TGTGCCAGCAGTTCGACAGGAAATCAGCCCCAGCATTTT
>TRBD1|once|TRBV11-2|TRBJ2-5
CASSLDRGREGETQYF
TGTGCCAGCAGCTTAGACAGGGGGCGAGAGGGTGAGACCCAGTACTTC
>.|.|TRBV4-1|TRBJ1-1
CASSQDLEAFF
TGCGCCAGCAGCCAAGACCTTGAAGCTTTCTTT
>.|.|TRBV2|TRBJ1-5
CASRGGTGNQPQHF
TGTGCCAGCAGGGGGGGGACGGGGAATCAGCCCCAGCATTTT
>.|.|TRBV28|TRBJ2-7
CASSALVKRSSYEQYF
TGTGCCAGCAGTGCCCTTGTGAAAAGGAGCTCCTACGAGCAGTACTTC
>TRBD1|.|TRBV15|TRBJ2-7
CATSRDTGGRTEQYF
TGTGCCACCAGCAGGGATACAGGGGGAAGGACCGAGCAGTACTTC
>TRBD1|.|TRBV30|TRBJ2-1
CAWSVVGQVSNEQFF
TGTGCCTGGAGTGTTGTTGGACAGGTGAGCAATGAGCAGTTCTTC
>TRBD1|once|TRBV9|TRBJ2-1
CASSVSGTGARNEQFF
TGTGCCAGCAGCGTGTCCGGGACAGGGGCCCGCAATGAGCAGTTCTTC
>.|.|TRBV6-1|TRBJ2-7
CASSAPTLVGAYEQYF
TGTGCCAGCAGTGCCCCGACACTCGTCGGGGCCTACGAGCAGTACTTC
>.|.|TRBV5-5|TRBJ2-5
CASSSQDWGPETQYF
TGTGCCAGCAGCTCACAGGATTGGGGTCCGGAGACCCAGTACTTC
>.|.|TRBV19|TRBJ2-6
CASSIAGSGANVLTF
TGTGCCAGTAGTATTGCGGGATCTGGGGCCAACGTCCTGACTTTC
>TRBD2|.|TRBV5-8|TRBJ2-1
CASSWGLAGLWSSYNEQFF
TGTGCCAGCAGCTGGGGACTAGCGGGGCTCTGGAGCTCCTACAATGAGCAGTTCTTC
>TRBD2|.|TRBV6-2/TRBV6-3|TRBJ2-5
CASSYGKTSGGETQYF
TGTGCCAGCAGTTACGGGAAGACTAGCGGCGGAGAGACCCAGTACTTC
>TRBD1|.|TRBV14|TRBJ1-2
CASSQGTGSYGYTF
TGTGCCAGCAGCCAAGGGACAGGGTCCTATGGCTACACCTTC
>.|.|TRBV15|TRBJ1-6
CATSRDLGAVSPLHF
TGTGCCACCAGCAGAGATTTAGGGGCAGTCTCACCCCTCCACTTT
>TRBD1|.|TRBV28|TRBJ2-2
CASTKRDRDTGELFF
TGTGCCAGCACCAAGAGGGACAGGGACACCGGGGAGCTGTTTTTT
>TRBD1|.|TRBV2|TRBJ2-7
CASKDRPSSYEQYF
TGTGCCAGCAAGGACAGGCCTAGCTCCTACGAGCAGTACTTC
>.|.|TRBV4-3|TRBJ1-4
CASSQDYYAAAVNEKLFF
TGCGCCAGCAGCCAAGATTATTATGCGGCAGCTGTTAATGAAAAACTGTTTTTT
>TRBD1|.|TRBV30|TRBJ2-7
CAWSATGTGHSYEQYF
TGTGCCTGGAGTGCCACCGGGACAGGGCATTCCTACGAGCAGTACTTC
>.|.|TRBV5-6|TRBJ2-5
CASSLGLSQETQYF
TGTGCCAGCAGCTTGGGTCTGAGTCAAGAGACCCAGTACTTC
>.|.|TRBV18|TRBJ2-2
CASSPHGLKNTGELFF
TGTGCCAGCTCACCACACGGACTAAAGAACACCGGGGAGCTGTTTTTT
>TRBD2|.|TRBV19|TRBJ2-5
CASTPGGGETQYF
TGTGCCAGTACCCCGGGGGGGGGAGAGACCCAGTACTTC
>.|.|TRBV28|TRBJ2-2
CASSLGSRAGELFF
TGTGCCAGCAGTTTAGGCAGTCGGGCCGGGGAGCTGTTTTTT
>TRBD2|.|TRBV24-1|TRBJ2-2
CATSVPGTSAELFF
TGTGCCACCAGTGTTCCCGGGACTAGCGCGGAGCTGTTTTTT
>.|.|TRBV12-3/TRBV12-4|TRBJ1-5
CASSRVSQPQHF
TGTGCCAGCAGCAGGGTAAGTCAGCCCCAGCATTTT
>.|few|TRBV29-1|TRBJ1-2
CSVEVPGEDYTF
TGCAGCGTTGAAGTCCCCGGGGAGGACTACACCTTC
>TRBD1|.|TRBV28|TRBJ1-2
CASSKETGGDYGYTF
TGTGCCAGCAGTAAAGAGACAGGGGGCGACTATGGCTACACCTTC
>.|once|TRBV19|TRBJ2-1
CASKSDRSSYNEQFF
TGTGCCAGTAAGTCCGACAGGAGCTCCTACAATGAGCAGTTCTTC
>.|.|TRBV15|TRBJ2-2
CATSGFLSGTGELFF
TGTGCCACCAGCGGGTTTCTGTCAGGCACCGGGGAGCTGTTTTTT
>TRBD2|.|TRBV7-6|TRBJ2-3
CASSPTTSGTTDTQYF
TGTGCCAGCAGCCCCACGACTAGCGGGACGACAGATACGCAGTATTTT
>TRBD2|once|TRBV7-8|TRBJ2-2
CASSLVGGAHTGELFF
TGTGCCAGCAGCTTAGTGGGAGGGGCCCACACCGGGGAGCTGTTTTTT
>.|.|TRBV12-5|TRBJ1-4
CASALRGGRGEKLFF
TGTGCTAGTGCTTTGAGGGGGGGTCGGGGTGAAAAACTGTTTTTT
>.|.|TRBV24-1|TRBJ1-1
CATSETGTEAFF
TGTGCCACCAGTGAAACAGGGACTGAAGCTTTCTTT